This passage covers 21 T cell receptor beta chains from one sample sequenced in a study of T cell responses to AZD1222 COVID-19 vaccine. Assay used: immunoSEQ multiplex PCR; TCRdb lists only in-frame clones, some missing. The sample lists approximately 74,000 clones, roughly 87% occurring once. Sequencing used peripheral blood, obtained 28 days after the second AZD1222 dose. All receptors come from an adult who received the AZD1222 COVID-19 vaccine.

This chain connects TRBV18 to TRBJ2-5, with 9 bases matching TRBD1. With 3 bases clipped from V and 5 bases from J, the junction kept 10 bases outside the gene matches. There are 16 residues in the CDR3. The germline gives CDR1 KGHSH, CDR2 LQKENI. Written as DNA, the CDR3 is TGTGCCAGCTCACCCCCCGGGACAGGGACGAGGGAGACCCAGTACTTC. Its translation is CASSPPGTGTRETQYF.

In this sample, this clone turned up a few times. The chain is built from TRBV19 and TRBJ1-1; D gene unclear. There are 13 residues in the CDR3. Germline lookup yields CDR1 LNHDA and CDR2 SQIVND (reference sequence). V lost 5 bases, J lost 6 bases, and 13 bases lay in between. This CDR3 reads CASSPDLSAEAFF. The CDR3 DNA reads as TGTGCCAGTAGTCCCGACCTTTCAGCTGAAGCTTTCTTT.

The count of this clone is one. The genes are TRBV3-1 (or the pseudogene TRBV3-2) and TRBJ2-7, with D perhaps given as TRBD1 or TRBD2 (5 bases each). There are 15 residues in the CDR3. Trimming removed 1 base from V and 4 bases from J, with 14 bases in between. The germline V gene encodes CDR1 LGHDT and CDR2 YNNKEL (reference sequence). The CDR3 loop is CASSQGGPGRYEQYF. CDR3 sequence (DNA): TGTGCCAGCAGCCAAGGCGGCCCAGGGAGATACGAGCAGTACTTC.

The chain carries TRBV12-3 or TRBV12-4 and TRBJ1-1, with D possibly TRBD1 on 6 matching bases. Trimming pared 3 bases from V and 7 bases from J, leaving 9 bases between. The CDR3 covers 12 residues. CDR3 region: CASSFQDSEAFF. In DNA, the CDR3 is TGTGCCAGCAGTTTTCAGGACAGTGAAGCTTTCTTT.

The CDR3 region has the DNA TGTGCCAGCTCACCACCCACAGGGTCTTATGGCTACACCTTC. It specifies CASSPPTGSYGYTF. V is TRBV18 and J is TRBJ1-2; D is perhaps TRBD1 (6 bases). The germline CDR1 and CDR2 sequences are KGHSH and LQKENI. CDR3 size: 14 residues. V lost 0 bases to trimming and J lost 5 bases, with 10 bases between them.

CDR3 residues: CASSRRGQGTEAFF. CDR3 DNA sequence: TGCGCCAGCAGCCGCAGGGGGCAGGGCACTGAAGCTTTCTTT. The V call is TRBV5-1, the J call TRBJ1-1, with 8 positions matching TRBD1. J lost 4 bases, V lost 4 bases, and 6 bases had no gene match. This CDR3 is 14 amino acids long. The germline gives CDR1 SGHRS, CDR2 YFSETQ.

The chain employs TRBV11-2 and TRBJ2-3; 11 bases match TRBD2. V was pared by 4 bases and J by 4 bases, with 7 bases of the junction left unmatched. The CDR3 runs to 16 residues. Germline loops: CDR1 SGHAT, CDR2 FQNNGV. CDR3 nucleotides: TGTGCCAGCAGCTCCCTCCTAGCGGGAGGATCAGATACGCAGTATTTT. Its translation is CASSSLLAGGSDTQYF.

This chain links TRBV12-3 or TRBV12-4 with TRBJ1-2, with 7 bases aligning to TRBD1. V lost 5 bases and J lost 6; bases outside the gene matches: 3. The CDR3 is 12 residues long. The CDR3 DNA reads as TGTGCCAGCAGTCCCGGGACAGATGGCTACACCTTC. It translates to CASSPGTDGYTF.

The chain recombines TRBV29-1 with TRBJ2-1, with D possibly being TRBD1 (6 bases). The germline V gene encodes CDR1 SQVTM and CDR2 ANQGSEA. V dropped 8 bases and J dropped 7 bases, with 12 bases sitting between them. CDR3 length equals 11 residues. CDR3 in DNA: TGCAGCCTCGGGGACATAAATGAGCAGTTCTTC. Translating gives CSLGDINEQFF.

The chain joins TRBV7-9 to TRBJ2-5; unclear D gene. This CDR3 contains 13 residues. Deletions cut 1 base from V and 5 bases from J, with 8 bases between. CDR1 SEHNR and CDR2 FQNEAQ come from the germline V gene (reference sequence). The CDR3 spells CASSLGSEETQYF. Here the CDR3 DNA reads TGTGCCAGCAGCTTAGGGTCCGAGGAGACCCAGTACTTC.

This clone appeared once. This chain joins TRBV18 and TRBJ1-5; maybe TRBD1 (5 bases). Between the trimmed V and J ends, which lost 2 bases and 4 bases, there was a span of 6 bases. The CDR3 extends over 13 amino acids. Germline CDR1 reads KGHSH; CDR2 reads LQKENI. CDR3 sequence (DNA): TGTGCCAGCTCACCAAAGGGGAATCAGCCCCAGCATTTT. It is translated as CASSPKGNQPQHF.

This clone was detected once. The J gene is TRBJ2-1, the V gene TRBV2; D is ambiguous. The germline gives CDR1 SNHLY, CDR2 FYNNEI. Between the trimmed V and J ends, which lost 3 bases and 6 bases, there was a span of 9 bases. The CDR3 is 13 residues long. The CDR3 region is CASSDMTSNEQFF. As DNA, the CDR3 is TGTGCCAGCAGTGATATGACTTCCAATGAGCAGTTCTTC.

V usage is TRBV5-1 and J usage is TRBJ2-3; possibly TRBD1 for D (6 bases). CDR3 length equals 14 residues. V was cut by 0 bases and J by 6 bases, with 11 bases left in between. Looked up from germline, CDR1 is SGHRS and CDR2 is YFSETQ. CDR3 nucleotide sequence: TGCGCCAGCAGCTTGGTGTCAGGGGTGGATACGCAGTATTTT. This gives the protein CASSLVSGVDTQYF.

The chain recombines TRBV9 with TRBJ2-5; 7 bases line up with TRBD2. CDR1 and CDR2 from the germline V gene are SGDLS and YYNGEE. There are 14 residues in the CDR3. Trimming cost V 4 bases and J 3 bases; bases outside gene matches: 6. The CDR3 bases are TGTGCCAGCAGCCCTGGACTAGTTAAAGAGACCCAGTACTTC. Amino acid sequence: CASSPGLVKETQYF.

The sample holds one count of this clone. The chain has TRBV7-2 and TRBJ2-5, with TRBD2 as a possible D gene (5 bases). The V end lost 1 base, the J end lost 5 bases, and 11 bases lay between the germline ends. The CDR3 has 14 amino acids. Germline CDR1 is SGHTA and CDR2 is FQGNSA. Here the CDR3 reads CASSLVTSQETQYF. CDR3 bases: TGTGCCAGCAGCTTAGTAACTAGTCAGGAGACCCAGTACTTC.

CDR3 protein: CASSIRRLAGGTDTQYF. The DNA of the CDR3 is TGTGCCAGTAGTATAAGGCGACTAGCGGGAGGGACAGATACGCAGTATTTT. V usage is TRBV19 and J usage is TRBJ2-3; 14 bases match TRBD2. CDR1 is LNHDA and CDR2 is SQIVND in the germline V gene (reference sequence). CDR3 size: 17 residues. The ends lost 2 bases at V and 3 bases at J; junction bases unmatched: 4.

The chain has TRBV7-6 and TRBJ1-3; D remains unclear. CDR1 and CDR2 (germline): SGHVS, FNYEAQ. V lost 5 bases and J 0 bases, leaving 8 bases between the germline ends. This CDR3 contains 14 residues. The CDR3 region has the DNA TGTGCCAGCAGCCCCCAAAGCTCTGGAAACACCATATATTTT. As protein: CASSPQSSGNTIYF.

The chain links TRBV30 to TRBJ2-7; 7 bases align to TRBD2. CDR1 GTSNPN and CDR2 SVGIG come from the germline V gene (reference sequence). The J segment lost 3 bases and the V segment lost 8 bases, leaving 10 bases of the junction unmatched. CDR3 length: 13 residues. CDR3 DNA: TGTGCCCACTCCCGGGGGGATTACTACGAGCAGTACTTC. Translating it yields CAHSRGDYYEQYF.

The chain uses TRBV30 and TRBJ2-7, with 7 bases that match TRBD1. The V segment lost 5 bases and the J segment 2 bases; nucleotides outside the gene matches: 6. CDR1 GTSNPN and CDR2 SVGIG come from the germline V gene (reference sequence). This CDR3 has 13 amino acids. CDR3 protein: CAWRRQGAYEQYF. The CDR3 DNA is TGTGCCTGGCGGCGGCAGGGGGCCTACGAGCAGTACTTC.

The rearrangement links TRBV6-5 to TRBJ1-3, with D possibly TRBD1 on 5 matching bases. The germline CDR1 and CDR2 sequences are MNHEY and SVGAGI. The CDR3 runs 14 residues. Between the trimmed V and J ends, which lost 0 bases and 8 bases, there was a span of 11 bases. The CDR3 protein is CASSYSGPPDTIYF. Written as DNA, the CDR3 is TGTGCCAGCAGTTACTCGGGACCTCCGGACACCATATATTTT.

This sequence joins TRBV11-1 and TRBJ1-3; D gene ambiguous. Germline assignment: CDR1 SGHAT and CDR2 FQDESV (reference sequence). The CDR3 runs 15 residues. Trimming took off 4 bases at V and 0 bases at J, with 10 bases between the two ends. CDR3 in DNA: TGTGCCAGCAGCTATGACGGATACTCTGGAAACACCATATATTTT. Protein: CASSYDGYSGNTIYF. Full variable domain (rest looked up from reference TRBV11-1 and TRBJ1-3): EAEVAQSPRYKITEKSQAVAFWCDPISGHATLYWYRQILGQGPELLVQFQDESVVDDSQLPKDRFSAERLKGVDSTLKIQPAELGDSAMYLCASSYDGYSGNTIYFGEGSWLTVV.